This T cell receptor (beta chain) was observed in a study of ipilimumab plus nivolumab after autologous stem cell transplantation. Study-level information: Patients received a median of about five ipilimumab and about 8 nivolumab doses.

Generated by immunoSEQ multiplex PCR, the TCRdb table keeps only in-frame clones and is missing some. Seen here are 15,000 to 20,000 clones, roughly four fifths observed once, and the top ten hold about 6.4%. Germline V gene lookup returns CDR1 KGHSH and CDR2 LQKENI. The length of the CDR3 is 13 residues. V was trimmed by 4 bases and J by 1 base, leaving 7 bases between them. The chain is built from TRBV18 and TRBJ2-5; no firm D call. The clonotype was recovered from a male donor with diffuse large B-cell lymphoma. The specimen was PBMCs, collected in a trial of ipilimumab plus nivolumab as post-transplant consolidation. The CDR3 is CASSRTSQETQYF. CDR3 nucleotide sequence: TGTGCCAGCTCACGCACCTCCCAAGAGACCCAGTACTTC.